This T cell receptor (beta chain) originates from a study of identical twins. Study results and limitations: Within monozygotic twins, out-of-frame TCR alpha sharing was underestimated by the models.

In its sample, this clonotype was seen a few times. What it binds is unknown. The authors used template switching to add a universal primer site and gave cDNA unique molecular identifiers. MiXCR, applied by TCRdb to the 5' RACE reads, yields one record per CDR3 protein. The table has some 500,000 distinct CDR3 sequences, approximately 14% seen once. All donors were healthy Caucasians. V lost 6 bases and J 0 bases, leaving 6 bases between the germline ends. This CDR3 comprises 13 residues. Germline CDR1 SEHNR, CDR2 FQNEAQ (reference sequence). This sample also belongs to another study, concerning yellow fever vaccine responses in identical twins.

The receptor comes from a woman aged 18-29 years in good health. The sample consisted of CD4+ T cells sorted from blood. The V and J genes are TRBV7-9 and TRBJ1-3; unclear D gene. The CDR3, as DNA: TGTGCCAGCAGGGGTTACTCTGGAAACACCATATATTTT. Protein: CASRGYSGNTIYF.